The T cell receptor (beta chain) under discussion was sequenced for a study of T-cell reconstitution after alpha-beta-depleted transplantation in children. Study results and caveats: Approximately two months post-transplant, alpha-beta T cells reportedly originated from several hundred expanded graft clones. A year post-transplant, T-cell counts and diversity derived mostly from newly produced T cells. The origin of high day-60 TCRbeta diversity in some patients lay in surviving recipient T cells and thymic progenitors.

Researchers prepared the TCRbeta library using unique molecular identifiers, the study reports. TCRdb recomputed calls from the PCR reads with MiXCR, one row per CDR3 protein. The sample shows around 450,000 distinct CDR3 sequences, roughly a tenth of them seen only once. The CDR3 runs to 13 residues. The V end lost 5 bases, the J end lost 0 bases, and 7 bases lay between the germline ends. From germline, CDR1 is MDHEN and CDR2 SYDVKM. In this sample, this clonotype turned up many times. The antigen remains unidentified. Sample: PBMCs, taken before TCRalphabeta/CD19-depleted stem cell transplant. The clonotype was recovered from a child aged 2 to 15 with inherited bone marrow failure, due to receive a stem cell transplant. This chain links TRBV28 with TRBJ1-2; D gene uncertain. CDR3 sequence reads: CASSLPPNYGYTF. CDR3 bases: TGTGCCAGCAGTCTTCCCCCTAACTATGGCTACACCTTC.